This TCR beta chain was captured by sequencing in a study of PD-1 blockade in classical Hodgkin lymphoma. Study results and caveats: By cycle point C4D1, TCR diversity had risen significantly in CD4+ cells (but not CD8+ cells). Complete responders started with a diversity level that resembled newly diagnosed patients at baseline.

Measured with immunoSEQ multiplex PCR; TCRdb has only the in-frame clones, and not every one. The table has about 72,000 clones, approximately 94% seen once. Notes on this clone: Its antigen is not identified.

The CDR3 has 14 amino acids. Trimming at V came to 5 bases and at J to 2 bases, leaving 6 bases not matched to a gene. Germline values: CDR1 SGHTA, CDR2 FQGNSA. Each patient's relapse followed autologous stem cell transplantation, and brentuximab vedotin exposure varied. Complete response, partial response or progressive disease constituted the best responses recorded. This sample comprised peripheral blood mononuclear cells (PBMCs), obtained at baseline. The chain employs TRBV7-2 and TRBJ2-7; 7 nucleotides agree with TRBD1. The sequence was collected from a human donor with classical Hodgkin lymphoma. The CDR3 nucleotides read TGTGCCAGCAGCCCCCCCGGGACAGCCTACGAGCAGTACTTC. As protein: CASSPPGTAYEQYF.